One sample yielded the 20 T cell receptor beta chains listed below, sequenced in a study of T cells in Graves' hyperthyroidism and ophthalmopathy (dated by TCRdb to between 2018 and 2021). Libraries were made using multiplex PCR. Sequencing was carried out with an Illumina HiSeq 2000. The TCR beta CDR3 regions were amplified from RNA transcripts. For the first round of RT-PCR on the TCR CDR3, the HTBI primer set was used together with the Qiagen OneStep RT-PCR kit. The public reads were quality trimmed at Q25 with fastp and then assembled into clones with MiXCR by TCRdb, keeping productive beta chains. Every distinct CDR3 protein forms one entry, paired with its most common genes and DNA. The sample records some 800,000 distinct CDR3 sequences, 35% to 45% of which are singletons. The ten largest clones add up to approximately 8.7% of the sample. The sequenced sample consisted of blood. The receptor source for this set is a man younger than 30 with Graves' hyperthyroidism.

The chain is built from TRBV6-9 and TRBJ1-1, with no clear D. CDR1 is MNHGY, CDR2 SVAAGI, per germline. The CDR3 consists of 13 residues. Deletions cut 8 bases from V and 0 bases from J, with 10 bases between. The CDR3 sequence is CASLQLLNTEAFF. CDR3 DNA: TGTGCCAGCCTTCAGCTCTTGAACACTGAAGCTTTCTTT.

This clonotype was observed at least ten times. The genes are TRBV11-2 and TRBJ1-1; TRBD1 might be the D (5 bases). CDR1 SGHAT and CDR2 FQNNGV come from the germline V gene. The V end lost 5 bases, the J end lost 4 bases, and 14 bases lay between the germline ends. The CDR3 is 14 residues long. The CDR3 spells CASSVALDSTEAFF. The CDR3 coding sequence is TGTGCCAGCAGCGTCGCCCTAGACAGCACTGAAGCTTTCTTT. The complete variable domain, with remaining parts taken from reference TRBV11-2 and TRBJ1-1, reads EAGVAQSPRYKIIEKRQSVAFWCNPISGHATLYWYQQILGQGPKLLIQFQNNGVVDDSQLPKDRFSAERLKGVDSTLKIQPAKLEDSAVYLCASSVALDSTEAFFGQGTRLTVV.

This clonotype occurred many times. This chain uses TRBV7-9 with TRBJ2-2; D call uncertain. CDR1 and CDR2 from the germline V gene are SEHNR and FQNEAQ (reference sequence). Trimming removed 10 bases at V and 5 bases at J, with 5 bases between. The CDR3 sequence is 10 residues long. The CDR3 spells CATSTGELFF. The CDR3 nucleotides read TGTGCCACCTCTACCGGGGAGCTGTTTTTT.

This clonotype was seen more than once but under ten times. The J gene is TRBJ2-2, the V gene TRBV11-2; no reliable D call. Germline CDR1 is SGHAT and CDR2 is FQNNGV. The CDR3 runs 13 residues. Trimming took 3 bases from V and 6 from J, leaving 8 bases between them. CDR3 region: CASSLFVAGELFF. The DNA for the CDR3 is TGTGCCAGCAGCTTGTTCGTTGCCGGGGAGCTGTTTTTT.

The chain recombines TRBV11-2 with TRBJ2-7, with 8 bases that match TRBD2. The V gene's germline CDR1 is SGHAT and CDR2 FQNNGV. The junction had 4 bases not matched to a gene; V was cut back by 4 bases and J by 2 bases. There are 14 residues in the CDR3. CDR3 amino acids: CASSSLAGTYEQYF. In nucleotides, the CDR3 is TGTGCCAGCAGCTCCTTAGCGGGGACCTACGAGCAGTACTTC.

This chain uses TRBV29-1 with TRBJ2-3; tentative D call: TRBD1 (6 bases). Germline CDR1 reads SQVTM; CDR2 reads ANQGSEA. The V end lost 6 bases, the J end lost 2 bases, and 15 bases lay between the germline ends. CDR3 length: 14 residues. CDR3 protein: CSVYPGQHTDTQYF. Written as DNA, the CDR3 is TGCAGCGTGTACCCGGGACAACACACAGATACGCAGTATTTT.

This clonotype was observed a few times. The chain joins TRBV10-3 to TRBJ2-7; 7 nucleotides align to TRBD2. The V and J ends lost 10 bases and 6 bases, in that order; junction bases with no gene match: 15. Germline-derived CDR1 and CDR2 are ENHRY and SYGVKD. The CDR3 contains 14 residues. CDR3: CASSPTSDPSEQYF. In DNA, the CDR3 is TGTGCCAGCAGCCCCACTAGCGATCCTTCCGAGCAGTACTTC.

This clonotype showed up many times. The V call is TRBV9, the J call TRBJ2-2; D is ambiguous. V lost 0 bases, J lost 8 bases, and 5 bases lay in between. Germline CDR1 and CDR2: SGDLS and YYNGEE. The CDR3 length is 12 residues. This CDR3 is CASSVAAGELFF. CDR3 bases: TGTGCCAGCAGCGTAGCAGCGGGGGAGCTGTTTTTT. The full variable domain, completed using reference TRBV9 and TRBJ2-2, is DSGVTQTPKHLITATGQRVTLRCSPRSGDLSVYWYQQSLDQGLQFLIQYYNGEERAKGNILERFSAQQFPDLHSELNLSSLELGDSALYFCASSVAAGELFFGEGSRLTVL.

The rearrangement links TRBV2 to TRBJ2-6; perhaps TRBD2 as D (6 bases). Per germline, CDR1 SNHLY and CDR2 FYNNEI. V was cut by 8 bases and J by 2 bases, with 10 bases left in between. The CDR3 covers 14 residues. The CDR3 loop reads CASLEGPGANVLTF. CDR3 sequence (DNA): TGTGCCAGCTTGGAGGGCCCTGGGGCCAACGTCCTGACTTTC.

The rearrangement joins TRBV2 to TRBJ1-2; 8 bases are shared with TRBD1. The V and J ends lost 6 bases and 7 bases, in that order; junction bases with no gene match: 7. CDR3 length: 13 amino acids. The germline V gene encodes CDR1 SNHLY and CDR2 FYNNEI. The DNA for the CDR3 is TGTGCCAGCAGCAATAACAGGGGGAGTGGCTACACCTTC. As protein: CASSNNRGSGYTF. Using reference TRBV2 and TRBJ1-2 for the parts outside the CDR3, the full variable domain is EPEVTQTPSHQVTQMGQEVILRCVPISNHLYFYWYRQILGQKVEFLVSFYNNEISEKSEIFDDQFSVERPDGSNFTLKIRSTKLEDSAMYFCASSNNRGSGYTFGSGTRLTVV.

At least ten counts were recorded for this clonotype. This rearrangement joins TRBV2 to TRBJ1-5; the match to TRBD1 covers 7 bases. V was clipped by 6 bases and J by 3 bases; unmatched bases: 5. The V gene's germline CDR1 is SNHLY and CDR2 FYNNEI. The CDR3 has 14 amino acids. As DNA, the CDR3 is TGTGCCAGCAGCTGGGAGGGGGCCAATCAGCCCCAGCATTTT. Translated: CASSWEGANQPQHF.

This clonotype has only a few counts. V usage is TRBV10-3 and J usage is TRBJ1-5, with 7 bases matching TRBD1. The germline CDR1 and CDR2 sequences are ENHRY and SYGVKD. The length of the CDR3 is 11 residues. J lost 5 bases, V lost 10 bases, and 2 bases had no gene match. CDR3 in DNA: TGTGCCACCGGGACAGATCAGCCCCAGCATTTT. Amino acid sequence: CATGTDQPQHF.

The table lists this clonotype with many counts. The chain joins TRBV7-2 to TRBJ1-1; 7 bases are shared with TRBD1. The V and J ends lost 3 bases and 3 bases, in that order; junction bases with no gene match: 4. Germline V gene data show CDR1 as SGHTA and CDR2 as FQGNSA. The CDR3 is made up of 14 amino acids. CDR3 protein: CASSFRQGDTEAFF. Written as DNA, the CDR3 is TGTGCCAGCAGCTTTCGTCAGGGGGACACTGAAGCTTTCTTT.

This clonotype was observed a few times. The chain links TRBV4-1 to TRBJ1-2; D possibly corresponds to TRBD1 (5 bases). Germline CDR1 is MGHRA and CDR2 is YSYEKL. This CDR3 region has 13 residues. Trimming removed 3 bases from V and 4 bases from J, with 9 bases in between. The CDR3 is CASSHDSGYGYTF. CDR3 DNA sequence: TGCGCCAGCAGCCACGACAGTGGCTATGGCTACACCTTC.

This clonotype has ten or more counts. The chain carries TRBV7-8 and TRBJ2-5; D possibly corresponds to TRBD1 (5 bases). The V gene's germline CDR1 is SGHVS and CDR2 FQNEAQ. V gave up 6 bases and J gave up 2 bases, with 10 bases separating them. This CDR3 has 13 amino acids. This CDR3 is CASSTRQQETQYF. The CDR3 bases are TGTGCCAGCAGTACTCGACAGCAAGAGACCCAGTACTTC.

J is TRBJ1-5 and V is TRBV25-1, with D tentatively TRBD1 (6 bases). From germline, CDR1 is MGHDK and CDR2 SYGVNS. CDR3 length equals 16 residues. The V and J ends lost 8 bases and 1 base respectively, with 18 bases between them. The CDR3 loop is CASSLGIGTSNQPQHF. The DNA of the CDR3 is TGTGCCAGCTCACTTGGCATCGGGACAAGCAATCAGCCCCAGCATTTT.

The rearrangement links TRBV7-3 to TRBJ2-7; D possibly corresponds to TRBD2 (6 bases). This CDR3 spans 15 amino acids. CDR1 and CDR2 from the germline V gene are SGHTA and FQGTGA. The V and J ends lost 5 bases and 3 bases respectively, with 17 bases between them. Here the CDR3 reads CASSQIGGEHYEQYF. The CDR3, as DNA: TGTGCCAGCAGCCAAATAGGAGGGGAGCACTACGAGCAGTACTTC.

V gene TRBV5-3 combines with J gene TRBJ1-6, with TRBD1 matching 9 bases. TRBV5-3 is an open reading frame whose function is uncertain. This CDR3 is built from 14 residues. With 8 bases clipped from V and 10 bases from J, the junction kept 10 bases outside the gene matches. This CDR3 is CASSPGQGTSPLHF. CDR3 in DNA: TGTGCCAGCAGTCCGGGACAGGGAACGTCACCCCTCCACTTT.

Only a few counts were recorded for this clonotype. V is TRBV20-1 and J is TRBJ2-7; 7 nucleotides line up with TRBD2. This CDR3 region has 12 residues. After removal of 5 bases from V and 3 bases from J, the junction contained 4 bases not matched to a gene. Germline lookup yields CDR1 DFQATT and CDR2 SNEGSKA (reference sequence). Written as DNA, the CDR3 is TGCAGTGCTCCAGGACTAGTCTACGAGCAGTACTTC. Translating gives CSAPGLVYEQYF.

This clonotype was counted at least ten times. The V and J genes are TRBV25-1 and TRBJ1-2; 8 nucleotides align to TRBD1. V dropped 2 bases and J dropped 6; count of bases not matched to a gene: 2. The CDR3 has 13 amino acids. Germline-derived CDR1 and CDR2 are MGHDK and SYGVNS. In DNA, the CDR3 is TGTGCCAGCAGTGAAACAGGGGGGGATGGCTACACCTTC. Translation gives CASSETGGDGYTF.